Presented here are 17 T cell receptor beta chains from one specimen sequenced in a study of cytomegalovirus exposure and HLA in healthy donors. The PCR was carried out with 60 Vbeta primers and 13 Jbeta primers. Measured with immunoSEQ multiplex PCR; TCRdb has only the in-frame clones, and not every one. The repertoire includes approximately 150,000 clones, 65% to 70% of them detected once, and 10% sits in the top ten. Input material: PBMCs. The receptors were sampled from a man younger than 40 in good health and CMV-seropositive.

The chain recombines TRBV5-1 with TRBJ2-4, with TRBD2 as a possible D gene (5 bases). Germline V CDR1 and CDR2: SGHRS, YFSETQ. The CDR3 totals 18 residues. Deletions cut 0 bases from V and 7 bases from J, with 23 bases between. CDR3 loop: CASSLAGDPGQLGNIQYF. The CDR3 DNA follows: TGCGCCAGCAGCTTGGCCGGGGATCCCGGTCAGCTTGGGAACATTCAGTACTTC.

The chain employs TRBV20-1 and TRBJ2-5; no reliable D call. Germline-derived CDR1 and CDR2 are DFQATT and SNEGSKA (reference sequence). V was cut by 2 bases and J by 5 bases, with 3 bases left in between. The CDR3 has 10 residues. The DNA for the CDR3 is TGCAGTGCTAGACAGGAGACCCAGTACTTC. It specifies CSARQETQYF.

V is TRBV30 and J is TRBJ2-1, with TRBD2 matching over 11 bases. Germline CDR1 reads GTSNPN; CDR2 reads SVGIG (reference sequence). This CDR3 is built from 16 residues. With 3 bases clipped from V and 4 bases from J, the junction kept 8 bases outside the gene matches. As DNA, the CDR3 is TGTGCCTGGAGCGCTCTCGGGACTAGCGGATACAATGAGCAGTTCTTC. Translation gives CAWSALGTSGYNEQFF. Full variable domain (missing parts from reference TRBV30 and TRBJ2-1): SQTIHQWPATLVQPVGSPLSLECTVEGTSNPNLYWYRQAAGRGLQLLFYSVGIGQISSEVPQNLSASRPQDRQFILSSKKLLLSDSGFYLCAWSALGTSGYNEQFFGPGTRLTVL.

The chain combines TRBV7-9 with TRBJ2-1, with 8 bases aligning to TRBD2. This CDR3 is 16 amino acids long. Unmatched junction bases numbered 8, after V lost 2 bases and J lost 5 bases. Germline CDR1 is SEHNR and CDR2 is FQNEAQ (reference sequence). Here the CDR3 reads CASSLSRGGRDNEQFF. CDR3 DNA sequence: TGTGCCAGCAGCTTATCTCGGGGGGGTAGAGACAATGAGCAGTTCTTC.

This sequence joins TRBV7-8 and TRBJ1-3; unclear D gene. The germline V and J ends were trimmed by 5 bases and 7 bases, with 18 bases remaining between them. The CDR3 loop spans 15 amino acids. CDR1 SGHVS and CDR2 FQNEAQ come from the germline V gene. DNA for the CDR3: TGTGCCAGCAGCCTAACCGGGAGATTCGGTAACACCATATATTTT. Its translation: CASSLTGRFGNTIYF.

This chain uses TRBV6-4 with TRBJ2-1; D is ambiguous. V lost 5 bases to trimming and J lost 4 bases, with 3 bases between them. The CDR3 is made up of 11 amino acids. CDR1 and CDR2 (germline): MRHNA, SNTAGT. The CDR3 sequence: CASSQYNEQFF. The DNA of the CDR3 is TGTGCCAGCAGTCAGTACAATGAGCAGTTCTTC.

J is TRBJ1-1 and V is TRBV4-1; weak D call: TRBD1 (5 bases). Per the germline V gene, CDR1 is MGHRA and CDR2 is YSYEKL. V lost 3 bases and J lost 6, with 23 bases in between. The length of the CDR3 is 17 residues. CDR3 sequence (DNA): TGCGCCAGCAGCCAGCAGCGGGCCGGGAGCCCCAGGGCTGAAGCTTTCTTT. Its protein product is CASSQQRAGSPRAEAFF.

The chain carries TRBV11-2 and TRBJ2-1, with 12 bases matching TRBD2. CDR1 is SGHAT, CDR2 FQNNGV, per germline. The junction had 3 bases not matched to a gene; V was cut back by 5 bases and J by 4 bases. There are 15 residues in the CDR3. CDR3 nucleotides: TGTGCCAGCAGCCCGCTAGCGGGAGGGTACAATGAGCAGTTCTTC. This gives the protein CASSPLAGGYNEQFF.

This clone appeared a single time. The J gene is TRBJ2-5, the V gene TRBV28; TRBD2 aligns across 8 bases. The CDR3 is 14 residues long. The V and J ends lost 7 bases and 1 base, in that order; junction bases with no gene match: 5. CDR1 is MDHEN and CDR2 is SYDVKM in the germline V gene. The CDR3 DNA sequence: TGTGCCAGCACAACGGGGGGGGTCCAAGAGACCCAGTACTTC. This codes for CASTTGGVQETQYF.

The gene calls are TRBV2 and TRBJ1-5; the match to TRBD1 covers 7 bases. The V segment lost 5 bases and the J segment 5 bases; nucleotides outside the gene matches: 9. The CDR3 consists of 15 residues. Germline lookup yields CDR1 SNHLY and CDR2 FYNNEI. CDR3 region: CASSLDRDRDQPQHF. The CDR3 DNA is TGTGCCAGCAGTCTCGACAGGGATCGGGATCAGCCCCAGCATTTT.

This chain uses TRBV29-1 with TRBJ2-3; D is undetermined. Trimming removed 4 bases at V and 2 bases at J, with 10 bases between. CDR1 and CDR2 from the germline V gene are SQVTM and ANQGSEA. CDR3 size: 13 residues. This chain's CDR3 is CSVVQPYTDTQYF. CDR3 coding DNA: TGCAGCGTTGTGCAACCCTACACAGATACGCAGTATTTT.

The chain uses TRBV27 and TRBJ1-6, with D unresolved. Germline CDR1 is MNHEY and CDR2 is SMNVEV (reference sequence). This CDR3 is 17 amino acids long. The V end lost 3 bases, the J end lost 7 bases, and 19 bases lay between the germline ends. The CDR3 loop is CASSFRERPKINSPLHF. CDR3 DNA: TGTGCCAGCAGTTTCCGCGAGAGGCCGAAGATAAATTCACCCCTCCACTTT.

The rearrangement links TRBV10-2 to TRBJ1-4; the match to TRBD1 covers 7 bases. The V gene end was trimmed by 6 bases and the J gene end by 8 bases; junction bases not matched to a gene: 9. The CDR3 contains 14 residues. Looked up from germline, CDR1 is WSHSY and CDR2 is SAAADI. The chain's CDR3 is CASSSGTVDEKLFF. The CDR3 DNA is TGCGCCAGCAGCTCCGGGACAGTAGACGAAAAACTGTTTTTT.

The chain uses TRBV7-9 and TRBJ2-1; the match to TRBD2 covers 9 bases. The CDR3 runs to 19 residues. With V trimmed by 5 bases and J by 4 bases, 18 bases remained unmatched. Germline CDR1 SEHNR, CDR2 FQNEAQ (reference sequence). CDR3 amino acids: CASSNSRPLLAGVYNEQFF. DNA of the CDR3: TGTGCCAGCAGCAACTCCCGACCGTTACTAGCGGGTGTTTACAATGAGCAGTTCTTC.

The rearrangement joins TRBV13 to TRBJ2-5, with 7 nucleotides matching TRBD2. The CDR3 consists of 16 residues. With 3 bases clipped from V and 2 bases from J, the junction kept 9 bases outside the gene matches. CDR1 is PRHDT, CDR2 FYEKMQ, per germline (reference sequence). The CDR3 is CASSFRRENRQETQYF. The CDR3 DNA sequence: TGTGCCAGCAGCTTTAGGCGGGAGAATAGGCAAGAGACCCAGTACTTC. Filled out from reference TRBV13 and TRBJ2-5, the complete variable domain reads AAGVIQSPRHLIKEKRETATLKCYPIPRHDTVYWYQQGPGQDPQFLISFYEKMQSDKGSIPDRFSAQQFSDYHSELNMSSLELGDSALYFCASSFRRENRQETQYFGPGTRLLVL.

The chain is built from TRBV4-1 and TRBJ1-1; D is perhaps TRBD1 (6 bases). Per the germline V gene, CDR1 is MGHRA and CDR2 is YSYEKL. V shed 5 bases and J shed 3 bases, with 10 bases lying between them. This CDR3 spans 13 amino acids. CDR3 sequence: CASSFNRDTEAFF. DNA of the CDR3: TGCGCCAGCAGCTTTAACAGGGACACTGAAGCTTTCTTT.

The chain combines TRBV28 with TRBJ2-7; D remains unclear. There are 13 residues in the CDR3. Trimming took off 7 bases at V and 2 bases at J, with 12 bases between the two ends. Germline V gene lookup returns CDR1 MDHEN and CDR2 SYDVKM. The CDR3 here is CASTYSLPYEQYF. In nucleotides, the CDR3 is TGTGCCAGCACGTACAGTCTACCCTACGAGCAGTACTTC. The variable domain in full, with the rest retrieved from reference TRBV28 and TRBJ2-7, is DVKVTQSSRYLVKRTGEKVFLECVQDMDHENMFWYRQDPGLGLRLIYFSYDVKMKEKGDIPEGYSVSREKKERFSLILESASTNQTSMYLCASTYSLPYEQYFGPGTRLTVT.